The 17 T cell receptor beta chains reported below all come from one sample, sequenced in a study of OX40 agonist ivuxolimab in advanced cancers. Data came from immunoSEQ multiplex PCR; TCRdb stores just in-frame clones and leaves some out. The sample gives under 55,000 clones, 80% to 90% of which show up once; under 8.5% is in the top ten. Material: CD4+ or CD8+ T cells sorted from blood, obtained in a trial of the OX40 agonist ivuxolimab. The receptors here all came from an adult with an advanced solid tumor such as melanoma, head and neck, liver or kidney cancer.

V is TRBV2 and J is TRBJ2-3, with 7 bases matching TRBD1. The CDR3 is made up of 15 amino acids. Germline CDR1 reads SNHLY; CDR2 reads FYNNEI. V was clipped by 5 bases and J by 0 bases; unmatched bases: 5. For the CDR3, the DNA is TGTGCCAGCAGTTACAGACAGGGAAGCACAGATACGCAGTATTTT. Protein: CASSYRQGSTDTQYF.

The rearrangement uses TRBV5-1 and TRBJ1-1; D uncertain. The CDR3 spans 13 residues. Trimming removed 0 bases at V and 3 bases at J, with 6 bases between. CDR1 SGHRS and CDR2 YFSETQ come from the germline V gene. CDR3 region: CASSLGGDTEAFF. CDR3 nucleotides: TGCGCCAGCAGCTTGGGTGGGGACACTGAAGCTTTCTTT. Variable domain in full (rest from reference TRBV5-1 and TRBJ1-1): KAGVTQTPRYLIKTRGQQVTLSCSPISGHRSVSWYQQTPGQGLQFLFEYFSETQRNKGNFPGRFSGRQFSNSRSEMNVSTLELGDSALYLCASSLGGDTEAFFGQGTRLTVV.

The gene calls are TRBV10-3 and TRBJ1-3, with D hard to call. Trimming cost V 1 base and J 4 bases, with 8 bases left between them. The CDR3 contains 14 residues. Germline-derived CDR1 and CDR2 are ENHRY and SYGVKD. The CDR3 region is CAISELAQGNTIYF. The CDR3 nucleotides read TGTGCCATCAGTGAGTTGGCCCAGGGAAACACCATATATTTT.

This chain links TRBV9 with TRBJ2-7, with 7 bases aligning to TRBD1. The CDR3 consists of 15 residues. Looked up from germline, CDR1 is SGDLS and CDR2 is YYNGEE. Trimming at V came to 3 bases and at J to 3 bases, leaving 9 bases not matched to a gene. For the CDR3, the DNA is TGTGCCAGCAGCGGGGGACGGGACAGAAACTACGAGCAGTACTTC. Translated: CASSGGRDRNYEQYF.

V gene TRBV19 combines with J gene TRBJ1-4; D possibly corresponds to TRBD1 (5 bases). The CDR3 is 15 amino acids. V dropped 3 bases and J dropped 4 bases, with 12 bases sitting between them. The germline V gene has CDR1 LNHDA and CDR2 SQIVND (reference sequence). CDR3 DNA: TGTGCCAGTAGTATTCCGGGACGAGGTAATGAAAAACTGTTTTTT. Protein product: CASSIPGRGNEKLFF.

This chain links TRBV7-2 with TRBJ1-2, with 10 nucleotides matching TRBD1. In germline, CDR1 is SGHTA, CDR2 FQGNSA. Trimming cost V 5 bases and J 4 bases; bases outside gene matches: 7. The CDR3 is 15 residues long. This CDR3 is CASSRGTGAGYGYTF. The CDR3 bases are TGTGCCAGCAGCCGAGGGACAGGGGCTGGCTATGGCTACACCTTC.

The table lists this clone with a few counts. This chain joins TRBV15 and TRBJ1-6, with 11 positions matching TRBD1. V trimming: 6 bases; J trimming: 0 bases; junction bases outside the gene matches: 4. The CDR3 runs 17 residues. Looked up from germline, CDR1 is LNHNV and CDR2 is YYDKDF (reference sequence). In DNA, the CDR3 is TGTGCCACCAGGGAGGGGACAGGGGGCTCCTATAATTCACCCCTCCACTTT. The encoded protein is CATREGTGGSYNSPLHF.

The chain's CDR3 is CASSPTTGGGTEAFF. CDR3 coding DNA: TGCGCCAGCAGCCCAACGACAGGGGGCGGGACTGAAGCTTTCTTT. The rearrangement links TRBV5-1 to TRBJ1-1, with 10 bases identical to TRBD1. J was trimmed by 5 bases and V by 4 bases; bases with no gene match: 8. Germline V lookup: CDR1 SGHRS, CDR2 YFSETQ. This CDR3 contains 15 residues.

This chain links TRBV27 with TRBJ1-1, with D possibly being TRBD1 (5 bases). Germline V lookup: CDR1 MNHEY, CDR2 SMNVEV (reference sequence). Between the trimmed V and J ends, which lost 5 bases and 4 bases, there was a span of 20 bases. This CDR3 has 16 residues. Here the CDR3 DNA reads TGTGCCAGCAGTCTCAAGGGACGTTTGGCGGTCACTGAAGCTTTCTTT. It codes for CASSLKGRLAVTEAFF.

The V and J genes are TRBV7-2 and TRBJ2-2, with 12 nucleotides matching TRBD2. Germline V lookup: CDR1 SGHTA, CDR2 FQGNSA. The length of the CDR3 is 17 residues. Losses at the gene ends were 4 bases for V and 7 bases for J; bases not matched to a gene: 10. The CDR3 nucleotides read TGTGCCAGCAGCTCCCACGGACTAGCGGGGTCCCTCGGGGAGCTGTTTTTT. Encoded protein: CASSSHGLAGSLGELFF.

This chain connects TRBV11-2 to TRBJ2-5, with a tentative D call TRBD1 (9 bases). The CDR3 is 19 amino acids. V was pared by 0 bases and J by 4 bases, with 24 bases between. Germline CDR1 is SGHAT and CDR2 is FQNNGV. CDR3 residues: CASSLEAGGQGIRGETQYF. CDR3 in DNA: TGTGCCAGCAGCTTAGAGGCGGGGGGACAGGGAATACGTGGAGAGACCCAGTACTTC.

V gene TRBV14 combines with J gene TRBJ2-5; D may be TRBD2 (6 bases). Looked up from germline, CDR1 is SGHDN and CDR2 is FVKESK. The CDR3 sequence is 16 residues long. V gave up 4 bases and J gave up 7 bases, with 22 bases separating them. The CDR3 DNA reads TGTGCCAGCAGCCCTACCGGAGGCAGCGGGTTGGGGACCCAGTACTTC. Translation gives CASSPTGGSGLGTQYF. Together with reference TRBV14 and TRBJ2-5, the CDR3 gives the full variable domain: EAGVTQFPSHSVIEKGQTVTLRCDPISGHDNLYWYRRVMGKEIKFLLHFVKESKQDESGMPNNRFLAERTGGTYSTLKVQPAELEDSGVYFCASSPTGGSGLGTQYFGPGTRLLVL.

The V and J genes are TRBV7-6 and TRBJ2-1, with 7 bases lining up with TRBD2. With V trimmed by 5 bases and J by 7 bases, 8 bases remained unmatched. The CDR3 extends over 14 amino acids. The germline V gene has CDR1 SGHVS and CDR2 FNYEAQ. CDR3 bases: TGTGCCAGCAGCCCTAAAGGGGAGGGGAATGAGCAGTTCTTC. This translates into CASSPKGEGNEQFF.

The rearrangement links TRBV9 to TRBJ1-3, with D uncertain. CDR1 and CDR2 from the germline V gene are SGDLS and YYNGEE. Between the trimmed V and J ends, which lost 0 bases and 3 bases, there was a span of 10 bases. The CDR3 totals 15 residues. The CDR3 DNA is TGTGCCAGCAGCGTAGACCCGGTCCGTGGAAACACCATATATTTT. Protein: CASSVDPVRGNTIYF.

The chain recombines TRBV6-5 with TRBJ1-2; D remains unclear. Trimming cost V 6 bases and J 4 bases, with 15 bases left between them. The germline V gene has CDR1 MNHEY and CDR2 SVGAGI. This CDR3 region has 14 residues. CDR3 nucleotides: TGTGCCAGCAGACAGCTCGTGAGGCTCTATGGCTACACCTTC. It codes for CASRQLVRLYGYTF.

The chain uses TRBV6-6 and TRBJ1-5, with D uncertain. The CDR3 has 13 amino acids. V was cut by 7 bases and J by 9 bases, with 16 bases left in between. CDR1 is MNHNY, CDR2 SVGAGI, per germline (reference sequence). CDR3 amino acids: CASTETVQGPQHF. DNA for the CDR3: TGTGCCAGCACTGAGACGGTGCAAGGGCCCCAGCATTTT.

The CDR3 spells CASSPRFTGMGTEAFF. The CDR3 DNA is TGTGCCAGCTCACCGCGGTTCACAGGGATGGGAACTGAAGCTTTCTTT. The rearrangement uses TRBV18 and TRBJ1-1; weak D call: TRBD1 (6 bases). Per germline, CDR1 KGHSH and CDR2 LQKENI. This CDR3 spans 16 amino acids. Trimming shortened V by 3 bases and J by 5 bases, and 19 bases separated the two germline ends.